This is a list of T cell receptor beta chains from one sample in a study of PD-1 and CTLA-4 blockade in melanoma. Sequencing was performed with immunoSEQ multiplex PCR; in TCRdb, only in-frame clones are kept and a portion is missing. The sample holds fewer than 20,000 clones, approximately 70% seen once. This specimen consisted of CD8+ T cells from peripheral blood, obtained from a patient given anti-PD-1 treatment. The receptors were sampled from a human donor with melanoma. The conserved cysteine and the conserved F or W are not part of the CDR3 here. The D gene is left open where the match is weak.

>TRBD1|TRBJ1-5|TRBV3-1/TRBV3-2
ASSQDSGTGVRPQH
>-|TRBJ1-2|TRBV27
ASRDGYGYT
>-|TRBJ2-7|TRBV6-1
ASSEGRVLPYEQY
>-|TRBJ1-1|TRBV11-2
ASSLGQNTEAF
>TRBD2|TRBJ2-3|TRBV9
ASSVAASGGADTQY
>TRBD1|TRBJ2-5|TRBV7-6
ASSGDGTGAFETQY
>TRBD2|TRBJ2-1|TRBV27
ASSLGVLADNEQF
>TRBD2|TRBJ2-1|TRBV2
ASRGLAGGTYNEQF
>-|TRBJ1-1|TRBV5-1
ASSLFQGLRDTEAF
>TRBD1|TRBJ1-1|TRBV27
ASRFTGGPTEAF
>-|TRBJ2-2|TRBV12-5
ASGLVLASSGGELF
>TRBD1|TRBJ2-2|TRBV15
ATRTGTVIGELF
>TRBD2|TRBJ2-1|TRBV2
ASSQTSGTSNEQF
>TRBD2|TRBJ2-5|TRBV27
ASSPLPGTSGFQETQY
>-|TRBJ1-1|TRBV19
ASSIDGGGYTEAF
>TRBD2|TRBJ2-3|TRBV7-6
ASSFSGGEGDTQY
>TRBD2|TRBJ2-7|TRBV12-5
ASARAGNSYEQY
>TRBD1|TRBJ2-2|TRBV29-1
SVITLQGTGELF
>-|TRBJ2-2|TRBV29-1
SVEDGWNTGELF
>TRBD1|TRBJ1-2|TRBV6-1
ASSDRGRMENYGYT
>TRBD1|TRBJ1-5|TRBV7-8
ASTLGGGQPQH
>-|TRBJ1-1|TRBV27
ASREGKGAF
>TRBD1|TRBJ2-1|TRBV25-1
ASSGTGVLYNEQF
>-|TRBJ2-7|TRBV4-1
ASSYRQTTYEQY
>TRBD1|TRBJ2-7|TRBV5-6
ASSLWQGVSYEQY
>TRBD2|TRBJ2-1|TRBV10-1
ASSALERDISDEQF
>-|TRBJ2-7|TRBV7-9
ASSSRQSYEQY
>-|TRBJ2-7|TRBV7-9
ASSPARGGMSSYEQY
>TRBD1|TRBJ2-2|TRBV11-3
ASSPDRGNTGELF
>TRBD1|TRBJ1-2|TRBV9
ASSYRQGTTNYGYT
>TRBD1|TRBJ1-2|TRBV27
ASSLNWAGGAGYT
>-|TRBJ1-6|TRBV12-5
ASGLGATYSPLH
>TRBD2|TRBJ2-1|TRBV2
ASDGLASHNEQF
>-|TRBJ2-3|TRBV7-9
ASSSRSPEGN
>-|TRBJ2-2|TRBV7-8
ASSLWATGELF
>TRBD1|TRBJ2-1|TRBV4-1
ASSTLTGAVRDRDEQF
>-|TRBJ2-5|TRBV7-6
ASSSRPGVGEETQY
>-|TRBJ1-5|TRBV6-5
ASSYSWGVGQPQH
>-|TRBJ2-7|TRBV12-3/TRBV12-4
ASSLIGPYEQY
>-|TRBJ1-1|TRBV6-5
ASSYSAQPNTEAF
>TRBD1|TRBJ2-5|TRBV4-1
ASSQGQGVAETQY
>-|TRBJ1-5|TRBV10-2
ASSEGVTSNQPQH
>TRBD2|TRBJ2-1|TRBV27
ASSLSGGLAGAYNEQF
>-|TRBJ1-4|TRBV7-9
ASSYGGERNEKLF
>-|TRBJ2-5|TRBV25-1
ASSEGETQY
>-|TRBJ2-7|TRBV11-3
ASSFDPISYEQY
>-|TRBJ1-2|TRBV4-1
ASSHPGRPHSGYT
>-|TRBJ2-7|TRBV6-2/TRBV6-3
ASSPSYEQY
>-|TRBJ1-2|TRBV3-1/TRBV3-2
ASSLGQTTLVYGYT
>-|TRBJ2-3|TRBV11-1
ASSLDSGTDTQY
>TRBD2|TRBJ2-1|TRBV10-2
ASTGAGDYNEQF